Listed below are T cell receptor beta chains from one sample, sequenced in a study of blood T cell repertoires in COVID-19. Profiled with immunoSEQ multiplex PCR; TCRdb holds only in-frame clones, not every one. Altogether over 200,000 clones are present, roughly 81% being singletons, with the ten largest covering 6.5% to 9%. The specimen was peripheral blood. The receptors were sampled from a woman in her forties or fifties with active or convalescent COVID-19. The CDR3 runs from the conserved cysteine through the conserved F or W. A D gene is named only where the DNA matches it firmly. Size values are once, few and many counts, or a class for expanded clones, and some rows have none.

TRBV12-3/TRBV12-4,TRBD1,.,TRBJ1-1,TGTGCCAGCAGTTTGACAGGGGACACTGAAGCTTTCTTT,CASSLTGDTEAFF
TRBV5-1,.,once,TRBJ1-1,TGCGCCAGCAGCTTGGGCTCTAGGGGTCGCACTGAAGCTTTCTTT,CASSLGSRGRTEAFF
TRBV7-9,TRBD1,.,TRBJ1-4,TGTGCCAGCAGTCTGACAGGGGGCGCAACTAATGAAAAACTGTTTTTT,CASSLTGGATNEKLFF
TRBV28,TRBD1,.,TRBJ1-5,TGTGCCAGCAGTTTACGGACAGGCCATCAGCCCCAGCATTTT,CASSLRTGHQPQHF
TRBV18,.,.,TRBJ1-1,TGTGCCAGCTCACCTGACAGGTACACTGAAGCTTTCTTT,CASSPDRYTEAFF
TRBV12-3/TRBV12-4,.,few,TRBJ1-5,TGTGCCAGCAGTTTAAGTCAGAAAAAACCCCAGCATTTT,CASSLSQKKPQHF
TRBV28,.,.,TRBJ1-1,TGTGCCAGCAGTCGGGTCTTTGAGGGCACTGAAGCTTTCTTT,CASSRVFEGTEAFF
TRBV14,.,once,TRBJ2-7,TGTGCCAGCAGCCAAATTGACAGCCTCTACGAGCAGTACTTC,CASSQIDSLYEQYF
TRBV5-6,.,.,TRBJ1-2,TGTGCCAGCAGCTTCGGCAGGGGCAATGGTGGCTACACCTTC,CASSFGRGNGGYTF
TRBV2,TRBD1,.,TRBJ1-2,TGTGCCAGCAGGTCCCGACAGGGATCCTATGGCTACACCTTC,CASRSRQGSYGYTF
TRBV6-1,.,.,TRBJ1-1,TGTGCCAGCAGTGAAATGCGTAACAGGGTTGGGACTGAAGCTTTCTTT,CASSEMRNRVGTEAFF
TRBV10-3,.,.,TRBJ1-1,TGTGCCATCAGTAGGACAGTGAACACTGAAGCTTTCTTT,CAISRTVNTEAFF
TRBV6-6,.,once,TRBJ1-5,TGTGCCAGCAGTTACTCGGGGGGTAATCAGCCCCAGCATTTT,CASSYSGGNQPQHF
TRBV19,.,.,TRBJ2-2,TGTGCCAGTAAGCGGGCAGCCGCGAACACCGGGGAGCTGTTTTTT,CASKRAAANTGELFF
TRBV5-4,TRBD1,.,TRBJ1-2,TGTGCCAGCAGCTCGGACAGGGAGAAGAATGGCTACACCTTC,CASSSDREKNGYTF
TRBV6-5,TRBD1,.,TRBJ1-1,TGTGCCAGCATTTACGACAGGGGCGACACTGAAGCTTTCTTT,CASIYDRGDTEAFF
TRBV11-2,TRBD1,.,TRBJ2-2,TGTGCCAGCAGCTTCCTGGACAGGGCGAACACCGGGGAGCTGTTTTTT,CASSFLDRANTGELFF
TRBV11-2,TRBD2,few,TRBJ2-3,TGTGCCAGCAGCTTCGGGGGGGCTGGCACAGATACGCAGTATTTT,CASSFGGAGTDTQYF
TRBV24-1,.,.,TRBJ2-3,TGTGCCACCAGTGATCGTTCTAGCATTCCTAGGGATACGCAGTATTTT,CATSDRSSIPRDTQYF
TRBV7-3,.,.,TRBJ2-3,TGTGCCAGCAGCTTATTCACGCGGATAGATACGCAGTATTTT,CASSLFTRIDTQYF
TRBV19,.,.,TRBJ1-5,TGTGCCAGTAGCCCGGGACACAATAGCAATCAGCCCCAGCATTTT,CASSPGHNSNQPQHF
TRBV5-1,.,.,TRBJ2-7,TGCGCCAGCAGCTTGACCCCACAGGGCAGCTCCTACGAGCAGTACTTC,CASSLTPQGSSYEQYF
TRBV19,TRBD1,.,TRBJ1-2,TGTGCCAGTAGTCCAGGGGGCGATGGCTACACCTTC,CASSPGGDGYTF
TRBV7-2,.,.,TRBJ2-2,TGTGCCAGCAGCTTAGGGGGGCGCGGGGAGCTGTTTTTT,CASSLGGRGELFF
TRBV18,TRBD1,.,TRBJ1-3,TGTGCCAGCTCATTCGACAGGGAAGTTGCTGGAAACACCATATATTTT,CASSFDREVAGNTIYF
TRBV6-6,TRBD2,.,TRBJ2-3,TGTGCCAGCAGCCGAGCGGGAGAGGGAGCAGATACGCAGTATTTT,CASSRAGEGADTQYF
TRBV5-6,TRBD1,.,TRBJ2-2,TGTGCCAGCAGCTTGGCAGGGACAGGGGGCGGCGGGGAGCTGTTTTTT,CASSLAGTGGGGELFF
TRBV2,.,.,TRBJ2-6,TGTGCCAGCAGGTCAGGGGAGGGACGCTCTGGGGCCAACGTCCTGACTTTC,CASRSGEGRSGANVLTF
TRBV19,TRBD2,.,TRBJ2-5,TGTGCCAGTAGTATCCCGGGACTAGCAGCCGAGACCCAGTACTTC,CASSIPGLAAETQYF
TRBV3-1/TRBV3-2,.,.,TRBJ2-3,TGTGCCAGCAGCGGATTCATTAACAGGGAAAGGGGCACAGATACGCAGTATTTT,CASSGFINRERGTDTQYF
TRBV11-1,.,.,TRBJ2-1,TGTGCCAGCAGCGAGCGCGACAGAAGCCACAATGAGCAGTTCTTC,CASSERDRSHNEQFF
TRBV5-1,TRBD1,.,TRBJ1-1,TGCGCCAGCAGCTTGGGAGGGACAGGCGGGTCCATGAACACTGAAGCTTTCTTT,CASSLGGTGGSMNTEAFF
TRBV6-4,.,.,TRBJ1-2,TGTGCCAGCAGTGACGTGGGGCTCCTCTATGGCTACACCTTC,CASSDVGLLYGYTF
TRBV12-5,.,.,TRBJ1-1,TGTGCTAGCAGTTCGGCCCTCGGGGTAGCTTTCTTT,CASSSALGVAFF
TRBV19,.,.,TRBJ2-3,TGTGCCAGTAGTCAGCAGGGGACGATGATGAATACGCAGTATTTT,CASSQQGTMMNTQYF
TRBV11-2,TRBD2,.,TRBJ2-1,TGTGCCAGCAGCCACCCGGGACTAGAGAACAATGAGCAGTTCTTC,CASSHPGLENNEQFF
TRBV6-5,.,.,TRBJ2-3,TGTGCCAGCAGTTACTCTGGGGGGAGGTCAGATACGCAGTATTTT,CASSYSGGRSDTQYF
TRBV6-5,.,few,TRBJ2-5,TGTGCCAGCGGAGGAGGGGAGACCCAGTACTTC,CASGGGETQYF
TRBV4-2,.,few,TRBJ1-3,TGTGCCAGCAGCCGCGCGACGGATGCGGACTCTGGAAACACCATATATTTT,CASSRATDADSGNTIYF
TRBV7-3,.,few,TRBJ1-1,TGTGCCAGCAGCTTAACCCAGGTCACTGAAGCTTTCTTT,CASSLTQVTEAFF
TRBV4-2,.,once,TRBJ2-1,TGTGCCAGCAGCCGGGAGGGGGACTACAATGAGCAGTTCTTC,CASSREGDYNEQFF
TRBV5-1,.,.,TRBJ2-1,TGCGCCAGCAGCTTGACGGGTTACAATGAGCAGTTCTTC,CASSLTGYNEQFF
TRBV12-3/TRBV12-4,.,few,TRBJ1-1,TGTGCCAGCAGTTTTAGTAGTGAAGCTTTCTTT,CASSFSSEAFF
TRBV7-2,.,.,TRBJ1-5,TGTGCCAGCAGCTTAAGTCGGGACAATCAGCCCCAGCATTTT,CASSLSRDNQPQHF
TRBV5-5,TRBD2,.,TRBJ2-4,TGTGCCTCATGGGGGGGTACCCGTGGCAAAAACATTCAGTACTTC,CASWGGTRGKNIQYF
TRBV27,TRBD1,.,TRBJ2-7,TGTGCCAGCAGGAATCCTTCCCGACAGGGGACCTACGAGCAGTACTTC,CASRNPSRQGTYEQYF
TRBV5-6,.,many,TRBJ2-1,TGTGCCAGCAGCTTTTGGCGGACTGCCTGGAATGAGCAGTTCTTC,CASSFWRTAWNEQFF